This TCR beta chain emerged from a study of cytomegalovirus exposure and HLA in healthy donors. Study-level background: There were some 400 genotyped donors. Of these, about 80% fell in the genetic ancestry cluster associated with self-reported Caucasian donors.

Study observations and caveats: Reportedly, fewer N-insertions than the approximately 610-donor mean appeared in an Asian-associated ancestry cluster in a later analysis.

With respect to this clone: Its cognate antigen is unknown.

CDR3 length: 11 residues. Deletions cut 8 bases from V and 5 bases from J, with 12 bases between. CDR1 is SQVTM and CDR2 is ANQGSEA in the germline V gene. The PCR contained 60 Vbeta and 13 Jbeta primers. TCRdb's table, derived via immunoSEQ multiplex PCR, lists solely in-frame clones and lacks some. The table has about 200,000 clones, 80% seen once. The TCR sequence derives from a woman between 40 and 55 years old in good health and CMV-seronegative. Sequences were obtained from PBMCs. The chain combines TRBV29-1 with TRBJ1-1, with TRBD1 as a possible D gene (5 bases). The CDR3 bases are TGCAGCTGGTTGCGGGGGACTGAAGCTTTCTTT. This codes for CSWLRGTEAFF.